Presented here are 16 T cell receptor beta chains from one specimen sequenced in a study of human T cells and chemical hapten exposure. A single record per CDR3 protein comes from TCRdb applying MiXCR to the RACE reads. The sample has around 200,000 distinct CDR3 sequences; approximately 26% are singletons. The time point here: patch test 3, about 24 weeks after DPC sensitization. Sample treatment: therapeutic diphenylcyclopropenone sensitization with weekly scalp DPC. Sequencing was performed on whole blood, taken in connection with sensitization to the hapten diphenylcyclopropenone (DPC). The receptor source for this set is a woman between 35 and 50 years old with alopecia areata. Some clones in this sample may be carry-over from other donors' samples.

The chain employs TRBV15 and TRBJ2-4, with 9 bases lining up with TRBD2. The CDR3 has 14 residues. The J segment lost 6 bases and the V segment lost 4 bases, leaving 4 bases of the junction unmatched. CDR1 LNHNV and CDR2 YYDKDF come from the germline V gene (reference sequence). CDR3 sequence (DNA): TGTGCCACCAGCAAGACGGGACTAGCAAACATTCAGTACTTC. It translates to CATSKTGLANIQYF.

This clonotype was seen more than once but under ten times. The genes are TRBV7-2 and TRBJ2-7; D is unresolved. This CDR3 comprises 12 residues. Trimming removed 1 base from V and 5 bases from J, with 6 bases in between. Germline CDR1 is SGHTA and CDR2 is FQGNSA. CDR3: CASSLVRHEQYF. CDR3 nucleotides: TGTGCCAGCAGCTTAGTCCGGCACGAGCAGTACTTC.

This chain joins TRBV6-5 and TRBJ2-3; 10 bases agree with TRBD2. After removal of 0 bases from V and 2 bases from J, the junction contained 5 bases not matched to a gene. This CDR3 contains 17 residues. From germline, CDR1 is MNHEY and CDR2 SVGAGI. The CDR3 nucleotides read TGTGCCAGCAGTTACTCGAGGACTAGCGGATCCACAGATACGCAGTATTTT. Translation: CASSYSRTSGSTDTQYF.

This chain joins TRBV20-1 and TRBJ1-4; D call uncertain. Germline CDR1 and CDR2: DFQATT and SNEGSKA (reference sequence). The CDR3 is made up of 16 amino acids. Trimming took 0 bases from V and 0 from J, leaving 11 bases between them. The CDR3 reads CSARDREAATNEKLFF. In DNA form, the CDR3 reads TGCAGTGCTAGAGATCGAGAGGCTGCAACTAATGAAAAACTGTTTTTT.

The sample holds a few counts of this clonotype. The chain recombines TRBV28 with TRBJ2-3; the match to TRBD1 covers 8 bases. Germline values: CDR1 MDHEN, CDR2 SYDVKM. CDR3 length equals 15 residues. V gave up 6 bases and J gave up 1 base; unmatched junction bases: 6. This CDR3 reads CASSDRGSGTDTQYF. DNA of the CDR3: TGTGCCAGCAGCGACAGGGGCTCTGGCACAGATACGCAGTATTTT.

This clonotype was observed a handful of times. The J gene is TRBJ2-7, the V gene TRBV6-1, with D maybe TRBD1 (5 bases). Germline V gene sequence: CDR1 MNHNS, CDR2 SASEGT. Trimming took 8 bases from V and 4 from J, leaving 15 bases between them. The CDR3 contains 13 residues. As DNA, the CDR3 is TGTGCCAGCGAGTCGCTGGGGCGGTACGAGCAGTACTTC. It encodes CASESLGRYEQYF.

The genes are TRBV6-1 and TRBJ2-3; TRBD1 aligns across 7 bases. J lost 5 bases, V lost 7 bases, and 6 bases had no gene match. This CDR3 spans 13 amino acids. Germline V CDR1 and CDR2: MNHNS, SASEGT. The CDR3 bases are TGTGCCAGCACTCTAACAGGGGTAGATACGCAGTATTTT. Translation: CASTLTGVDTQYF.

This clonotype was recorded at least ten times. The genes are TRBV9 and TRBJ2-4, with 7 nucleotides matching TRBD1. Unmatched junction bases numbered 6, after V lost 4 bases and J lost 5 bases. From germline, CDR1 is SGDLS and CDR2 YYNGEE. This CDR3 has 14 amino acids. The CDR3 loop is CASSPRTGENIQYF. CDR3 bases: TGTGCCAGCAGCCCACGGACAGGTGAAAACATTCAGTACTTC.

The rearrangement uses TRBV10-3 and TRBJ1-4; 7 bases are shared with TRBD1. This CDR3 spans 14 amino acids. Germline CDR1 ENHRY, CDR2 SYGVKD. V lost 2 bases, J lost 7 bases, and 4 bases stayed unmatched. The CDR3 coding sequence is TGTGCCATCAGTGAGAAAGGGACAGTTGAAAAACTGTTTTTT. Encoded protein: CAISEKGTVEKLFF.

This clonotype was seen only a few times. This chain joins TRBV20-1 and TRBJ2-3; either TRBD1 or TRBD2 may supply D (5 bases each). CDR3 size: 14 residues. Germline V CDR1 and CDR2: DFQATT, SNEGSKA (reference sequence). The V end lost 6 bases, the J end lost 1 base, and 14 bases lay between the germline ends. The CDR3 DNA follows: TGCAGTGCCCCACCGGGACGGGGCACAGATACGCAGTATTTT. The encoded protein is CSAPPGRGTDTQYF.

V is TRBV29-1 and J is TRBJ2-5; D is unresolved. V was pared by 4 bases and J by 4 bases, with 7 bases between. Germline CDR1 SQVTM, CDR2 ANQGSEA. CDR3 length: 11 amino acids. The CDR3 spells CSVVETETQYF. DNA of the CDR3: TGCAGCGTTGTGGAGACAGAGACCCAGTACTTC.

There are a few counts of this clonotype. In DNA, the CDR3 is TGTGCCACGACCCGGGACCCTAAGGTGGAGACCCAGTACTTC. This sequence encodes CATTRDPKVETQYF. The rearrangement uses TRBV10-3 and TRBJ2-5; tentatively, D is TRBD1 or TRBD2 (5 bases each). The V end lost 10 bases, the J end lost 5 bases, and 20 bases lay between the germline ends. The CDR3 is 14 residues long. Germline V CDR1 and CDR2: ENHRY, SYGVKD.

The rearrangement uses TRBV7-2 and TRBJ1-1; TRBD1 is a possible D gene (6 bases). V lost 0 bases to trimming and J lost 0 bases, with 8 bases between them. Germline CDR1 SGHTA, CDR2 FQGNSA. The CDR3 is 15 residues long. The CDR3, as DNA: TGTGCCAGCAGCTTAGCGAACAGGGTGAACACTGAAGCTTTCTTT. This gives the protein CASSLANRVNTEAFF. Complete variable domain (other parts from reference TRBV7-2 and TRBJ1-1): GAGVSQSPSNKVTEKGKDVELRCDPISGHTALYWYRQSLGQGLEFLIYFQGNSAPDKSGLPSDRFSAERTGGSVSTLTIQRTQQEDSAVYLCASSLANRVNTEAFFGQGTRLTVV.

The genes are TRBV5-1 and TRBJ2-1, with D possibly being TRBD1 (5 bases). V lost 1 base to trimming and J lost 6 bases, with 14 bases between them. CDR1 and CDR2 from the germline V gene are SGHRS and YFSETQ. The CDR3 sequence is 15 residues long. This CDR3 is CASSLSVQGANEQFF. The DNA for the CDR3 is TGCGCCAGCAGCTTGTCCGTTCAAGGGGCCAATGAGCAGTTCTTC.

The chain recombines TRBV6-5 with TRBJ1-1; D ambiguous. Trimming removed 0 bases from V and 2 bases from J, with 4 bases in between. The CDR3 contains 13 residues. From germline, CDR1 is MNHEY and CDR2 SVGAGI. The CDR3 DNA is TGTGCCAGCAGTTACTCGCTTAACACTGAAGCTTTCTTT. This translates into CASSYSLNTEAFF.

This clonotype was seen only a few times. The chain has TRBV27 and TRBJ2-5; a possible D gene is TRBD2 (6 bases). Germline-derived CDR1 and CDR2 are MNHEY and SMNVEV (reference sequence). V was pared by 2 bases and J by 1 base, with 8 bases between. There are 14 residues in the CDR3. DNA of the CDR3: TGTGCCAGCAGTTTAAGGCGGGGCCAAGAGACCCAGTACTTC. Its protein is CASSLRRGQETQYF.